This T cell receptor beta chain was found in a study of breast tumors, draining lymph nodes, adjacent tissues. This clonotype was seen many times. Its cognate antigen is unknown. Whole-study findings and limits: The data were judged consistent with most tumor T cells coming from lymph node and expanding in tumor. Tumor T cell lymph node origin was a supported hypothesis, not proven. Tumors had less TCR diversity than lymph nodes, more than nontumor tissue.

Breast cancer patients provided tissue from their axillary draining lymph nodes. TCRdb fed the multiplex PCR reads into MiXCR, producing one record per CDR3 protein. Here the sample spans 80,000 to 130,000 distinct CDR3 sequences, around 20% being singletons. This sequence originates from a female donor with breast cancer. Some clones in this sample may be carry-over from other donors' samples. Sequenced sample: axillary lymph node tissue.

CDR3 nucleotide sequence: TGTGCCAGCAGCGTAGCCGGGGGGCCCTACAATGAGCAGTTCTTC. This translates into CASSVAGGPYNEQFF. This sequence joins TRBV9 and TRBJ2-1; tentative D call: TRBD2 (7 bases). The CDR3 is 15 amino acids. Germline V gene data show CDR1 as SGDLS and CDR2 as YYNGEE. The germline V and J ends were trimmed by 0 bases and 2 bases, with 9 bases remaining between them.